This paragraph covers one T cell receptor beta chain sequence. Each CDR3 protein gets one entry after TCRdb re-called the 5' RACE reads with MiXCR. The sample lists under 300,000 distinct CDR3 sequences, approximately 8.3% occurring once. This sample is drawn from a study of identical twins. Germline CDR1 MDHEN, CDR2 SYDVKM. There are 17 residues in the CDR3. Trimming pared 4 bases from V and 0 bases from J, leaving 19 bases between. With no exceptions, donors were healthy Caucasians. This sample also appeared in a second study, on yellow fever vaccine responses in identical twins.

This clonotype was sampled from a woman in her late teens or twenties in good health. The genes are TRBV28 and TRBJ2-7, with D possibly matching TRBD1 (5 bases). The sample comprised CD8+ T cells sorted from blood. The CDR3 DNA is TGTGCCAGCAGTTCGGTCGACAGAGCTGAATCCTCCTACGAGCAGTACTTC. Translation: CASSSVDRAESSYEQYF.